This TCR beta chain was sequenced for a study of vaccination and CD4 T cells after COVID-19. Treatment of the sample: approximately 10-day PBMC culture with coronavirus spike peptide pools or control peptides (ViraFEST assay). Cultured CD4+ T cell DNA was sequenced using the Oncomine TCR Beta short-read assay. The authors extracted genomic DNA from cultured CD4+ T cells. TCRdb reprocessed the PCR reads via MiXCR and lists one record per CDR3 protein. This sample has some 25,000 distinct CDR3 sequences, with around two thirds found just once. As concerns this clonotype: Its antigen remains unidentified.

After removal of 7 bases from V and 6 bases from J, the junction contained 1 base not matched to a gene. This CDR3 has 12 residues. Per the germline V gene, CDR1 is KGHDR and CDR2 is SFDVKD. Sequences were derived from CD4+ T cells from blood, cultured in vitro, sampled after SARS-CoV-2 vaccination. The chain joins TRBV24-1 to TRBJ2-1; 8 bases agree with TRBD1. The clonotype comes from a human donor who received a COVID-19 vaccine. DNA for the CDR3: TGTGCCACCAGCAGGGGGCTCAATGAGCAGTTCTTC. This gives the protein CATSRGLNEQFF.